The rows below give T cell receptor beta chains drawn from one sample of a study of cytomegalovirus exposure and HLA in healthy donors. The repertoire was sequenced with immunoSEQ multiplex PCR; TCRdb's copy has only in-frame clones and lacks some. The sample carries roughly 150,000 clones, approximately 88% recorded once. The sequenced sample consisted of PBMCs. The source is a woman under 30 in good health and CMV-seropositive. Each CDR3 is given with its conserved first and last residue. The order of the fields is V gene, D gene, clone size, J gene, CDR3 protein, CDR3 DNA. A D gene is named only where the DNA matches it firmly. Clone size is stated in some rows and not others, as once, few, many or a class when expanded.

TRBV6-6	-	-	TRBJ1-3	CASSGVTGSGNTIYF	TGTGCCAGCAGCGGGGTGACAGGCTCTGGAAACACCATATATTTT
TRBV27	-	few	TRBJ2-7	CASSSARPYEQYF	TGTGCCAGCAGTTCGGCTAGACCATACGAGCAGTACTTC
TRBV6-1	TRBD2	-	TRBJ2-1	CASSESLAGVPYNEQFF	TGTGCCAGCAGTGAATCTCTAGCGGGAGTGCCCTACAATGAGCAGTTCTTC
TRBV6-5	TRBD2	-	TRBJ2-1	CASSTRTSQHNEQFF	TGTGCCAGCAGTACACGGACTAGTCAGCACAATGAGCAGTTCTTC
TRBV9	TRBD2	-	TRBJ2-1	CASSHSRLAPPPTDNEQFF	TGTGCCAGCAGCCATTCTAGACTAGCGCCACCCCCAACGGACAATGAGCAGTTCTTC
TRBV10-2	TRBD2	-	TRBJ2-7	CASRTPGLAPGEQYF	TGCGCCAGCAGGACCCCGGGACTAGCTCCGGGGGAGCAGTACTTC
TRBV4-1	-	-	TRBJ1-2	CASSQERGRNYGYTF	TGCGCCAGCAGCCAAGAGCGGGGCAGAAACTATGGCTACACCTTC
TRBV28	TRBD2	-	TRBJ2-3	CASSLKTSGRILADTQYF	TGTGCCAGCAGTTTAAAAACTAGCGGGAGAATTTTAGCAGATACGCAGTATTTT
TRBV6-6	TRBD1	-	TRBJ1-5	CASSYSGQGDQPQHF	TGTGCCAGCAGTTACTCGGGACAGGGTGATCAGCCCCAGCATTTT
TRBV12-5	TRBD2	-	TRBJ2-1	CASGRLAGIYNEQFF	TGTGCTAGTGGCCGACTAGCGGGTATCTACAATGAGCAGTTCTTC
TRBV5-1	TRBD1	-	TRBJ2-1	CASSLGTGGNEQFF	TGCGCCAGCAGCTTGGGGACAGGGGGGAATGAGCAGTTCTTC
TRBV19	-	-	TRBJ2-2	CASSMRGLSNTGELFF	TGTGCCAGTAGTATGAGAGGACTCTCGAACACCGGGGAGCTGTTTTTT
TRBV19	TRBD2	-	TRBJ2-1	CASSGRTSGRVNEQFF	TGTGCCAGTAGTGGGCGGACTAGCGGGAGAGTCAATGAGCAGTTCTTC
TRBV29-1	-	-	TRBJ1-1	CSVGRVIGTEAFF	TGCAGCGTTGGCAGGGTAATTGGCACTGAAGCTTTCTTT
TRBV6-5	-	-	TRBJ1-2	CASSYTQGNGYTF	TGTGCCAGCAGTTACACCCAGGGAAATGGCTACACCTTC
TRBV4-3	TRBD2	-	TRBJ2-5	CASSQDPGPLAEETQYF	TGCGCCAGCAGCCAAGACCCCGGCCCACTAGCGGAAGAGACCCAGTACTTC
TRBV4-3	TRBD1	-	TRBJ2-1	CASSHDRGPDEQFF	TGCGCCAGCAGCCACGACAGGGGGCCGGATGAGCAGTTCTTC
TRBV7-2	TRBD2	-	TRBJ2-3	CASSPGLAGGPGTDTQYF	TGTGCCAGCAGCCCAGGACTAGCGGGAGGGCCGGGCACAGATACGCAGTATTTT
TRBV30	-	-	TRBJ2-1	CAWSVWSLDYKFF	TGTGCCTGGAGTGTATGGAGTCTGGACTACAAGTTCTTC
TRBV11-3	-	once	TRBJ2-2	CASSLDWGRTGELFF	TGTGCCAGCAGCTTAGATTGGGGGCGTACCGGGGAGCTGTTTTTT
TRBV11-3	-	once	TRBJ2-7	CASSLGVLGRLSPLDEQYF	TGTGCCAGCAGCTTAGGAGTGTTGGGGCGCCTATCACCACTCGACGAGCAGTACTTC
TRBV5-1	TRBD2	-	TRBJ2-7	CASRYGTMAYEQYF	TGCGCCAGCAGGTACGGGACTATGGCCTACGAGCAGTACTTC
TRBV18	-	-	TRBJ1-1	CASSPQQGFTEAFF	TGTGCCAGCTCACCCCAACAGGGATTCACTGAAGCTTTCTTT
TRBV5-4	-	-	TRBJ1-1	CASSPAGDTEAFF	TGTGCCAGCAGCCCTGCGGGCGACACTGAAGCTTTCTTT
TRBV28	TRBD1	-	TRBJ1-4	CASSSPGQGTEKLFF	TGTGCCAGCAGCTCCCCGGGACAGGGGACTGAAAAACTGTTTTTT
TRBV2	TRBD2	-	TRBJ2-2	CASHGGASGRTGELFF	TGTGCCAGCCATGGGGGGGCCAGCGGGAGGACCGGGGAGCTGTTTTTT
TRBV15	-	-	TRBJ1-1	CATSRGVGELAFF	TGTGCCACCAGCAGAGGCGTCGGGGAGTTGGCTTTCTTT
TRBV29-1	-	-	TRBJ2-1	CSVAQAAPNEQFF	TGCAGCGTTGCTCAAGCGGCCCCGAATGAGCAGTTCTTC
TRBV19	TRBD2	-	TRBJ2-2	CASTPAGASTGELFF	TGTGCCAGTACCCCTGCGGGAGCGAGCACCGGGGAGCTGTTTTTT
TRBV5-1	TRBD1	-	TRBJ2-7	CASSPELRDSYYEQYF	TGCGCCAGCAGCCCGGAGCTCCGGGACAGCTACTACGAGCAGTACTTC
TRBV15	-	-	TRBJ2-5	CATSRDRVRAETQYF	TGTGCCACCAGCAGAGATAGGGTGCGGGCTGAGACCCAGTACTTC
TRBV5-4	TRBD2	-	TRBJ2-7	CASSLGVAGVNEQYF	TGTGCCAGCAGCTTGGGGGTAGCGGGAGTTAACGAGCAGTACTTC
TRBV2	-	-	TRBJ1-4	CASSGSEKLFF	TGTGCCAGCAGTGGGAGTGAAAAACTGTTTTTT
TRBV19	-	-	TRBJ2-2	CASMEVEGYTGELFF	TGTGCCAGTATGGAGGTCGAGGGTTACACCGGGGAGCTGTTTTTT
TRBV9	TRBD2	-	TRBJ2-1	CASSVVAGGPRNEQFF	TGTGCCAGCAGCGTCGTAGCGGGAGGGCCTAGGAATGAGCAGTTCTTC
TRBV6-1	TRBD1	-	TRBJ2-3	CASSESAGGDTDTQYF	TGTGCCAGCAGTGAATCGGCAGGGGGAGACACAGATACGCAGTATTTT
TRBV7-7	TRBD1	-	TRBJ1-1	CASSLGVGTGLNTEAFF	TGTGCTAGCAGCTTAGGAGTAGGGACAGGGCTGAACACTGAAGCTTTCTTT
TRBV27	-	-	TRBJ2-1	CASEGGASAQSSSYNEQFF	TGTGCCAGCGAGGGCGGGGCCTCAGCTCAATCTAGCTCCTACAATGAGCAGTTCTTC
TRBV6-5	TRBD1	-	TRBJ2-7	CASTRTGGYEQYF	TGTGCCAGCACCCGGACAGGGGGGTACGAGCAGTACTTC
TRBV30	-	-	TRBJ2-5	CAWSGRRGETQYF	TGTGCCTGGAGTGGGAGGAGAGGAGAGACCCAGTACTTC
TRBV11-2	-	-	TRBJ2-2	CASSFVSFAFTSTGELFF	TGTGCCAGCAGCTTCGTATCCTTCGCGTTCACCTCCACCGGGGAGCTGTTTTTT
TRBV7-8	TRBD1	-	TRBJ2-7	CASSSNRGSYEQYF	TGTGCCAGCAGCTCGAACAGGGGTAGTTACGAGCAGTACTTC
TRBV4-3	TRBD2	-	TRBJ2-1	CASSQSASGRAGEQFF	TGCGCCAGCAGCCAATCGGCTAGCGGGAGGGCGGGTGAGCAGTTCTTC
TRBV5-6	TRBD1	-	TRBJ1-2	CASSQELDRGSYGYTF	TGTGCCAGCAGCCAGGAGTTAGACAGGGGGAGTTATGGCTACACCTTC
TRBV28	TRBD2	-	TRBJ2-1	CASTSSGNYNEQFF	TGTGCCAGCACGTCTAGCGGGAACTACAATGAGCAGTTCTTC
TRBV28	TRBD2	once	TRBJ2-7	CASTRTSGDTYEQYF	TGTGCCAGCACCCGGACTAGCGGGGATACCTACGAGCAGTACTTC
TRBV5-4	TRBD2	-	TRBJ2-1	CASSLDPSGTEQFF	TGTGCCAGCAGCTTGGATCCTAGCGGGACTGAGCAGTTCTTC
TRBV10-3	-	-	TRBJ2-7	CAISEPEGRAREQYF	TGTGCCATCAGTGAGCCCGAGGGTAGAGCTCGGGAGCAGTACTTC
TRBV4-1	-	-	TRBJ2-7	CASSQAPFYEQYF	TGCGCCAGCAGCCAAGCCCCGTTCTACGAGCAGTACTTC
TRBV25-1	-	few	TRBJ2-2	CASSAGLKNTGELFF	TGTGCCAGCAGTGCTGGCTTAAAGAACACCGGGGAGCTGTTTTTT
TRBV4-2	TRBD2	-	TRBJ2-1	CASSQEVLAAYNEQFF	TGTGCCAGCAGCCAAGAGGTCCTAGCGGCCTACAATGAGCAGTTCTTC
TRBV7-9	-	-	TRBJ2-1	CASSLDGRSDEQFF	TGTGCCAGCAGCTTAGACGGGAGAAGCGATGAGCAGTTCTTC
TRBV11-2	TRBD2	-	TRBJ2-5	CASSTLAGGLSGETQYF	TGTGCCAGCAGCACACTAGCGGGAGGGCTTTCTGGAGAGACCCAGTACTTC
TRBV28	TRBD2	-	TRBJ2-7	CASSLTGLAGPFVSYEQYF	TGTGCCAGCAGTTTAACGGGACTAGCGGGCCCATTTGTTTCCTACGAGCAGTACTTC
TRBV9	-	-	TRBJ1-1	CASSKTGERTEAFF	TGTGCCAGCAGTAAGACCGGGGAACGGACTGAAGCTTTCTTT